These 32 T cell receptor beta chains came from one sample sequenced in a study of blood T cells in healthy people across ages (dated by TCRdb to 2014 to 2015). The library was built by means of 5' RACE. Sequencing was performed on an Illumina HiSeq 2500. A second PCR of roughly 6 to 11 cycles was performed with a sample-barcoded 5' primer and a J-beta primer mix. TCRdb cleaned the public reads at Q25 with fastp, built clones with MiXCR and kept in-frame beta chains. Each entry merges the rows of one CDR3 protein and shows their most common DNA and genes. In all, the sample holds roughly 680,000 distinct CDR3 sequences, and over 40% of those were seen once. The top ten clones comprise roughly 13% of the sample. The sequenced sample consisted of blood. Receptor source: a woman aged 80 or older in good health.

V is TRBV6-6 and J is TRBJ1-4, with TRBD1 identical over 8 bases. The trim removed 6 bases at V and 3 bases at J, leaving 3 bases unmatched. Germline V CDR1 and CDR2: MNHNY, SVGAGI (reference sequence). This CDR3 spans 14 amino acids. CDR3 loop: CASSRGLANEKLFF. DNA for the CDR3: TGTGCCAGCAGCAGGGGGCTTGCTAATGAAAAACTGTTTTTT.

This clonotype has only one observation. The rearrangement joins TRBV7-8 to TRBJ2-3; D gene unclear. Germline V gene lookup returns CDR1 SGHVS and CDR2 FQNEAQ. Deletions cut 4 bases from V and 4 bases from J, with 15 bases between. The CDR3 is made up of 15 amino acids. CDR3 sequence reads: CASSSNPDGPDTQYF. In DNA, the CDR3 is TGTGCCAGCAGCTCCAATCCCGACGGTCCAGATACGCAGTATTTT. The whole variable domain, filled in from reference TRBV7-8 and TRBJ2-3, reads GAGVSQSPRYKVAKRGQDVALRCDPISGHVSLFWYQQALGQGPEFLTYFQNEAQLDKSGLPSDRFFAERPEGSVSTLKIQRTQQEDSAVYLCASSSNPDGPDTQYFGPGTRLTVL.

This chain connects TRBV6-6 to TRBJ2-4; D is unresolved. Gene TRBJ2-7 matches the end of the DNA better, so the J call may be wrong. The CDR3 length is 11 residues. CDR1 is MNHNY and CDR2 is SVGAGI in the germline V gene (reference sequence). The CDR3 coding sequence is TGTGCCAGCAGTTACGTCTCCGAGCAGTACTTC. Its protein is CASSYVSEQYF.

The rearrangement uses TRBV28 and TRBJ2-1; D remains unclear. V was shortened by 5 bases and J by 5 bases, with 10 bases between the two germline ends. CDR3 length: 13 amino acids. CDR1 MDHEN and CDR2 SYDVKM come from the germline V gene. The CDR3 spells CASSLALNNEQFF. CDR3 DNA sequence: TGTGCCAGCAGTCTGGCCCTCAACAATGAGCAGTTCTTC. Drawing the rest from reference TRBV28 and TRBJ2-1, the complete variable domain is DVKVTQSSRYLVKRTGEKVFLECVQDMDHENMFWYRQDPGLGLRLIYFSYDVKMKEKGDIPEGYSVSREKKERFSLILESASTNQTSMYLCASSLALNNEQFFGPGTRLTVL.

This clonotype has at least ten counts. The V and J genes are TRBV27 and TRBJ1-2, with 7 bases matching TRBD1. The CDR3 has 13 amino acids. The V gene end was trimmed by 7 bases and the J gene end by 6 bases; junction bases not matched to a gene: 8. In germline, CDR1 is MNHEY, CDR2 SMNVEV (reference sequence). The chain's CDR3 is CASKLQGRDGYTF. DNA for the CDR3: TGTGCCAGCAAATTACAGGGGAGGGATGGCTACACCTTC.

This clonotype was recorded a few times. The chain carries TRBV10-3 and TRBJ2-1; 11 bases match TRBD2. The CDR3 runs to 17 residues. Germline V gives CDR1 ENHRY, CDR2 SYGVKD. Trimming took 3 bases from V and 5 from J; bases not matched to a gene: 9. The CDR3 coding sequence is TGTGCCATCAGTGACCGGGGGGCTAGCGGGGGGAACAATGAGCAGTTCTTC. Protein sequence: CAISDRGASGGNNEQFF.

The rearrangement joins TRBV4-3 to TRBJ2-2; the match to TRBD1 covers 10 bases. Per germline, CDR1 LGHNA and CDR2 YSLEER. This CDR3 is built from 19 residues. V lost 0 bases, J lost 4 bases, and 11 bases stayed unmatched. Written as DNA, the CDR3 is TGCGCCAGCAGCCAAGACTCTGGGACAGGGGAATTGGGCACCGGGGAGCTGTTTTTT. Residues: CASSQDSGTGELGTGELFF.

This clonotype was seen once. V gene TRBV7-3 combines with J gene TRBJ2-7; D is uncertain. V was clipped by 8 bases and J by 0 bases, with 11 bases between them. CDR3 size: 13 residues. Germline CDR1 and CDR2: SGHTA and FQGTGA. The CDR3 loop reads CASDRQSSYEQYF. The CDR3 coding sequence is TGTGCCAGCGATAGGCAGTCCTCCTACGAGCAGTACTTC.

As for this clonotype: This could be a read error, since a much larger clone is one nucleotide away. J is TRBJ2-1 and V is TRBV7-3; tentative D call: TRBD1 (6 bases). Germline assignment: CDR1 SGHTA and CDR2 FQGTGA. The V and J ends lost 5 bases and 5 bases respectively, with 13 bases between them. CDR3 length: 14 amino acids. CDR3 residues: CASSPRDNHNEQFF. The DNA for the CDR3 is TGTGCCAGCAGCCCCCGGGACAACCACAATGAGCAGTTCTTC.

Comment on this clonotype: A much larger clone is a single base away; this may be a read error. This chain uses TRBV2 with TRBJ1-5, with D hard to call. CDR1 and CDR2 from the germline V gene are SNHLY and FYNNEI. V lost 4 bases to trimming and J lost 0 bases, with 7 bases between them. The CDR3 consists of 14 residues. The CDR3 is CASSAVGSNQPQHF. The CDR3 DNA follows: TGTGCCAGCAGTGCGGTCGGTAGCAATCAGCCCCAGCATTTT. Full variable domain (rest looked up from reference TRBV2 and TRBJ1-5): EPEVTQTPSHQVTQMGQEVILRCVPISNHLYFYWYRQILGQKVEFLVSFYNNEISEKSEIFDDQFSVERPDGSNFTLKIRSTKLEDSAMYFCASSAVGSNQPQHFGDGTRLSIL.

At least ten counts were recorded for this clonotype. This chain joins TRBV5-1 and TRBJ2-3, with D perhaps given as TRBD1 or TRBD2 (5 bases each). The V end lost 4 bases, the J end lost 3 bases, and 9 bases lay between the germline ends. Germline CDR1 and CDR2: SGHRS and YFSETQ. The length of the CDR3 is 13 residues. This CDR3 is CASSLGATDTQYF. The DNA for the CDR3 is TGCGCCAGCAGCCTCGGGGCTACAGATACGCAGTATTTT.

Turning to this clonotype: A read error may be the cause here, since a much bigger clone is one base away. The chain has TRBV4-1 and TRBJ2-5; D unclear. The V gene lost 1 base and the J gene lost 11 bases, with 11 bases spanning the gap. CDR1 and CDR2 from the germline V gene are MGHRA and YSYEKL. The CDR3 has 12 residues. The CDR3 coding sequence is TGCGCCAGCAGCCAAGTGATCAATGAGCAGTACTTC. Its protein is CASSQVINEQYF.

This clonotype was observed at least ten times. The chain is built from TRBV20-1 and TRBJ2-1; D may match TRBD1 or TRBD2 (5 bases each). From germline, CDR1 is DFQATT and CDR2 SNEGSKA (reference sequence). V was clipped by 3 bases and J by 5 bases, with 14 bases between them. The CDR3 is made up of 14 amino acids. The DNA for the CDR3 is TGCAGTGCTAGGGGACCCCGAGGGGACAATGAGCAGTTCTTC. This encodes CSARGPRGDNEQFF.

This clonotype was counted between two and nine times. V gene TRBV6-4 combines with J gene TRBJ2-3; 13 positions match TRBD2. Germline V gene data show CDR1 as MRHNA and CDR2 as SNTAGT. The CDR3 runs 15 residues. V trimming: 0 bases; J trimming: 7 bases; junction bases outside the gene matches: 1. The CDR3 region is CASSDSTSGGNTQYF. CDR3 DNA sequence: TGTGCCAGCAGTGACTCGACTAGCGGGGGGAATACGCAGTATTTT.

This chain's CDR3 is CASSQVRIMNTEAFF. For the CDR3, the DNA is TGTGCCAGCAGCCAAGTTCGAATTATGAACACTGAAGCTTTCTTT. This chain links TRBV3-1 with TRBJ1-1; D gene ambiguous. The V end lost 1 base, the J end lost 0 bases, and 9 bases lay between the germline ends. Per germline, CDR1 LGHDT and CDR2 YNNKEL (reference sequence). CDR3 size: 15 residues.

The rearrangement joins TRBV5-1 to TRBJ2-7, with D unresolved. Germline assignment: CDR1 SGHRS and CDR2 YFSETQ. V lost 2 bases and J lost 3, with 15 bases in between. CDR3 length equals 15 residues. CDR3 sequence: CASSLDDAADYEQYF. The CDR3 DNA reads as TGCGCCAGCAGCTTAGATGACGCAGCTGACTACGAGCAGTACTTC.

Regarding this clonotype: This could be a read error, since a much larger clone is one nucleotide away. CDR3 amino acids: CASSSTSGTKDAQYF. The CDR3 region has the DNA TGTGCCAGCAGTTCAACTTCCGGGACTAAAGATGCGCAGTATTTT. V and J are TRBV6-6 and TRBJ2-3, with TRBD2 matching 7 bases. The CDR3 loop spans 15 amino acids. The V gene's germline CDR1 is MNHNY and CDR2 SVGAGI (reference sequence).

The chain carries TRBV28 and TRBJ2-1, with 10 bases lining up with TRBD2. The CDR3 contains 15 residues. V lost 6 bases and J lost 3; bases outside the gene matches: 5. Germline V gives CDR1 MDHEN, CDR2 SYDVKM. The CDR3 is CASSRIAGGYNEQFF. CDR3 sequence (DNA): TGTGCCAGCAGCCGGATAGCGGGAGGCTACAATGAGCAGTTCTTC. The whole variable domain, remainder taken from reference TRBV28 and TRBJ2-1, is DVKVTQSSRYLVKRTGEKVFLECVQDMDHENMFWYRQDPGLGLRLIYFSYDVKMKEKGDIPEGYSVSREKKERFSLILESASTNQTSMYLCASSRIAGGYNEQFFGPGTRLTVL.

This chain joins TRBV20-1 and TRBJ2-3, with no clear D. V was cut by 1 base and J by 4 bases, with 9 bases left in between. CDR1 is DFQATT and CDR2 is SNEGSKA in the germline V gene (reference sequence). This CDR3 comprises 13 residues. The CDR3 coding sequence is TGCAGTGCTAGAGTTGTGGCGGCAGATACGCAGTATTTT. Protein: CSARVVAADTQYF.

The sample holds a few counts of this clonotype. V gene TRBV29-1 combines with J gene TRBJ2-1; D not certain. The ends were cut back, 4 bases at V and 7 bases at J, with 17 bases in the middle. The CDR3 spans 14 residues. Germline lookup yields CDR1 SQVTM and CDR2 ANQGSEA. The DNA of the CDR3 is TGCAGCGTTGGCCGCCAGGCACCAACAAATGAGCAGTTCTTC. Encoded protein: CSVGRQAPTNEQFF.

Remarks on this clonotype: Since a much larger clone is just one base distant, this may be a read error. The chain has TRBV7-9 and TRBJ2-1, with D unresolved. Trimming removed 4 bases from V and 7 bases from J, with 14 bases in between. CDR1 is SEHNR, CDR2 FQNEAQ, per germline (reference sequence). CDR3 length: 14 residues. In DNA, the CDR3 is TGTGCCAGCAGCTCCTTAGACCACATTAATGAGCAGTTCTTC. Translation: CASSSLDHINEQFF.

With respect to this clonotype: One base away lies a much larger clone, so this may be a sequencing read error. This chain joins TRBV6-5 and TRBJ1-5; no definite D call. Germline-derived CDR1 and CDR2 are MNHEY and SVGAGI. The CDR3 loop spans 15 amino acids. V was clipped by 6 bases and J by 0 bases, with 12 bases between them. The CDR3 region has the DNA TGTGCCAGCAGAGAAACAGTGACTAGCAATCAGCCCCAGCATTTT. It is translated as CASRETVTSNQPQHF.

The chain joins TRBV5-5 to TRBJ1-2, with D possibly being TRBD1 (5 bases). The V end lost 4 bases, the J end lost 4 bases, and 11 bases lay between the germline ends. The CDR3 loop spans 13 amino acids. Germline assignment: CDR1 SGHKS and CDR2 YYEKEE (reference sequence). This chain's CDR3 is CASSHRDAYGYTF. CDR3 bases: TGTGCCAGCAGCCATAGGGACGCCTATGGCTACACCTTC.

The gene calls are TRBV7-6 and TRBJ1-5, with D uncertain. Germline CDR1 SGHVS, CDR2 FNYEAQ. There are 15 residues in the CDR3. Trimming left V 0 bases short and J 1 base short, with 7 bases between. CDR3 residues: CASSLAWGSNQPQHF. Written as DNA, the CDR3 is TGTGCCAGCAGCTTAGCCTGGGGAAGCAATCAGCCCCAGCATTTT.

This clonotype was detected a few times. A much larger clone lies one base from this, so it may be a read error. The CDR3, as DNA: TGTGCCAGCAGTTACTCAGGGAACAATGAGCAGTACTTC. Amino acid sequence: CASSYSGNNEQYF. The rearrangement links TRBV6-5 to TRBJ2-1; D not certain. The end of the DNA is better explained by TRBJ2-7, so the J call may be wrong. Germline lookup yields CDR1 MNHEY and CDR2 SVGAGI. This CDR3 is built from 13 residues.

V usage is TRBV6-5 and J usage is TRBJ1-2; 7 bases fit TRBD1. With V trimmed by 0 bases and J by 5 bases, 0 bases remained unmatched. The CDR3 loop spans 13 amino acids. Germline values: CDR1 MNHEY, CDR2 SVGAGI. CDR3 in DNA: TGTGCCAGCAGTTACTCGGGACAGTATGGCTACACCTTC. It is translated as CASSYSGQYGYTF.

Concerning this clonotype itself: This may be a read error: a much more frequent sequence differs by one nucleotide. Here the CDR3 DNA reads TGTGCCAGCAGTCGTCACCGGAGCGTTAAGGTCTACGAGCAGTACTTC. Translation: CASSRHRSVKVYEQYF. The genes are TRBV28 and TRBJ2-4; D call uncertain. The DNA end favors TRBJ2-7, so the J call may be wrong. This CDR3 is built from 16 residues. Per germline, CDR1 MDHEN and CDR2 SYDVKM.

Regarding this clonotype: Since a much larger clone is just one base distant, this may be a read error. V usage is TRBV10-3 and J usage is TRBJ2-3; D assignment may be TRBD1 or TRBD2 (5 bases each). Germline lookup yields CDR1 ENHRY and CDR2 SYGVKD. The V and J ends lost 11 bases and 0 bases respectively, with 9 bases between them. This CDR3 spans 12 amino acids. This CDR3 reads CAVGPSTDTQYF. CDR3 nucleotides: TGTGCCGTGGGACCGAGCACAGATACGCAGTATTTT.

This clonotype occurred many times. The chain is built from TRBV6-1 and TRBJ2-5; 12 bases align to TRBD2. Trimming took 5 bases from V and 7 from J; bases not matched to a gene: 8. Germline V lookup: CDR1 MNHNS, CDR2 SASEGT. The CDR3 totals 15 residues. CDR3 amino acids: CASSSTSGSFGTQYF. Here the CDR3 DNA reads TGTGCCAGCAGTTCGACTAGCGGGAGTTTTGGGACCCAGTACTTC.

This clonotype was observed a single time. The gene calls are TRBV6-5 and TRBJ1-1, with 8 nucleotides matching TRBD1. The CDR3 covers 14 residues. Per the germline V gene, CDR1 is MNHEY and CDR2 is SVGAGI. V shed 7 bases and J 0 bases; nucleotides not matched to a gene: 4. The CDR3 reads CASTDRGLNTEAFF. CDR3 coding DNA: TGTGCCAGCACCGACAGGGGATTGAACACTGAAGCTTTCTTT.

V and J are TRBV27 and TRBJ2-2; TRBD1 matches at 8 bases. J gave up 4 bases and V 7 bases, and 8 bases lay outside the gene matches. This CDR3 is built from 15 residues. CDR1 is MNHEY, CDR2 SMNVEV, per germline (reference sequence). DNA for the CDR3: TGTGCCAGCAAAAAGGACAGGGTTGTCACCGGGGAGCTGTTTTTT. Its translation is CASKKDRVVTGELFF.

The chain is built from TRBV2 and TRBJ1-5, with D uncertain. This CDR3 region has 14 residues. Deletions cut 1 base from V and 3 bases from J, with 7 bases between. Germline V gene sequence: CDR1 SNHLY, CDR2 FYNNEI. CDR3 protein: CASSEEAFNQPQHF. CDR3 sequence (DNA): TGTGCCAGCAGTGAAGAGGCGTTCAATCAGCCCCAGCATTTT.